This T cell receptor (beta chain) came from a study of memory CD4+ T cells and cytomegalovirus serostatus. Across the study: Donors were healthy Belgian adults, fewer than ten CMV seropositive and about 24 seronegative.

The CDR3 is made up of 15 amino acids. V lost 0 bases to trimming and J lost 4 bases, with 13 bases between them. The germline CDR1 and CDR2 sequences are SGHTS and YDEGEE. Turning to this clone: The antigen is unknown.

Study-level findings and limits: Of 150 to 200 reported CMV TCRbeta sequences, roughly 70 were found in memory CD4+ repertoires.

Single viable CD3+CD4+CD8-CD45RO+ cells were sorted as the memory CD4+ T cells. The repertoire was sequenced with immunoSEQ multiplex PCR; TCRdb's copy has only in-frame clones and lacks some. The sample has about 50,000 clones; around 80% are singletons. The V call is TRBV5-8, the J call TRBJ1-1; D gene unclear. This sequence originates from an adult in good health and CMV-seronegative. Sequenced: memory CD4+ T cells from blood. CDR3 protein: CASSLGVGPATEAFF. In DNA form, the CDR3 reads TGTGCCAGCAGCTTGGGCGTGGGCCCCGCCACTGAAGCTTTCTTT.